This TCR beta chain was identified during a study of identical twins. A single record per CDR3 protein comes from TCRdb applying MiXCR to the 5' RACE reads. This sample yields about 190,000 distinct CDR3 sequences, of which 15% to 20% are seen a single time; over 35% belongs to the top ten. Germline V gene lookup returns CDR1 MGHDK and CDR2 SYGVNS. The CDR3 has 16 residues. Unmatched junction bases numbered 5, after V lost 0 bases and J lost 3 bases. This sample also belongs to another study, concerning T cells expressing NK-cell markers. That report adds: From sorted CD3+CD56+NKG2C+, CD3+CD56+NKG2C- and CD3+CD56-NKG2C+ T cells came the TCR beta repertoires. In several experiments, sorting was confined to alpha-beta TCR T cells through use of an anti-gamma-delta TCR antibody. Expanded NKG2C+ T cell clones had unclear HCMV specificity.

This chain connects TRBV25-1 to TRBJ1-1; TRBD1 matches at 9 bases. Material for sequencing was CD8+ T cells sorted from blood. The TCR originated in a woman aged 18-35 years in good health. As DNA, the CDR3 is TGTGCCAGCAGTGAATATGCGGACAGGGGACACACTGAAGCTTTCTTT. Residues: CASSEYADRGHTEAFF.